This T cell receptor beta chain was sequenced during a study of blood T cell repertoires in COVID-19. The wider study: Researchers got acute and convalescent COVID-19 samples from the United States, Italy and Spain.

Original analysis: Reference gene primer amplification gave estimated nucleated cell counts. Clones were sequenced by immunoSEQ multiplex PCR, and TCRdb holds only the in-frame ones, with some missing. The V and J calls and clone size come from that table; D and trimming were worked out from the DNA. Of approximately 300,000 clones in the sample, 87% were seen once. CDR3 length: 14 amino acids. Trimming took 5 bases from V and 0 from J; bases not matched to a gene: 1. Germline V gene data show CDR1 as MNHEY and CDR2 as SMNVEV (reference sequence). Participant ages covered roughly 18 to 89 years across 24 US areas. The recovered donors of Cohort 3 showed two negative PCRs, clearance, or symptom resolution.

The genes are TRBV27 and TRBJ2-7, with 10 bases lining up with TRBD1. Sequenced sample: PBMCs or T cells enriched from blood (not recorded which). The receptor comes from a woman aged 30 to 39 who had recovered from COVID-19. The CDR3 bases are TGTGCCAGCAGTCGGGACAGGGGCTCCTACGAGCAGTACTTC. This codes for CASSRDRGSYEQYF.